A single sample is the source of the 31 T cell receptor beta chains below, sequenced in a study of tumor-infiltrating lymphocytes in primary liver carcinoma. The source material, about 18-31 mg of unsorted bulk tissue, was used to co-extract RNA and DNA. A primer matching the constant region was used to make TCR beta cDNA from approximately 500 ng of total RNA. What produced the TCR beta libraries was three nested multiplex PCR rounds using slightly modified ARM-PCR. The first two PCR rounds, approximately 10 cycles each, used TRBV1-TRBV30 forward primers and a C-beta reverse primer. TCRdb analysed the multiplex PCR reads with MiXCR anew, one entry per CDR3 protein. The repertoire holds about 26,000 distinct CDR3 sequences, with around 79% as singletons. Sequencing used liver tumor tissue from sampling region 3. Stated subset: tumor region T3, left-lateral pole. The receptors stem from a man between 40 and 49 years old with primary liver carcinoma and hepatitis B virus infection.

This clonotype was seen ten or more times. The rearrangement uses TRBV6-6 and TRBJ2-6, with a possible D match to TRBD1 (6 bases). Germline V CDR1 and CDR2: MNHNY, SVGAGI (reference sequence). The length of the CDR3 is 16 residues. V was trimmed by 2 bases and J by 4 bases, leaving 12 bases between them. CDR3: CASSYNQGPGANVLTF. The DNA for the CDR3 is TGTGCCAGCAGTTACAATCAGGGGCCCGGGGCCAACGTCCTGACTTTC.

The V gene is TRBV11-2, the J gene TRBJ2-3, with D uncertain. Germline CDR1 and CDR2: SGHAT and FQNNGV. This CDR3 has 13 amino acids. The CDR3 protein is CTCSYKTADTQYF. In nucleotides, the CDR3 is TGTACCTGCAGCTACAAAACGGCAGATACGCAGTATTTT.

Within the sample, this clonotype is large. DNA of the CDR3: TGTGCCAGCAGCTTAACCTCCCCGGGACAGGGTAACGATGAGCAGTTCTTC. Translated, it gives CASSLTSPGQGNDEQFF. This chain connects TRBV11-1 to TRBJ2-1, with 9 bases fitting TRBD1. Trimming took 2 bases from V and 8 from J; bases not matched to a gene: 13. This CDR3 comprises 17 residues. Germline V gene data show CDR1 as SGHAT and CDR2 as FQDESV (reference sequence).

About this clonotype: Relative to the germline gene, one junction end is altered; a read error may explain this. The chain couples TRBV28 to TRBJ2-5; 7 bases agree with TRBD2. Germline V gene data show CDR1 as MDHEN and CDR2 as SYDVKM. The CDR3 runs 16 residues. This CDR3 reads CASSLVPSGNQETQCF. The CDR3 DNA follows: TGTGCAAGCAGTCTAGTCCCTAGCGGAAACCAAGAGACCCAGTGCTTC.

A note on this clonotype: A junction boundary mismatches the germline segment, possibly from a read error. This sequence joins TRBV28 and TRBJ2-1, with 9 bases matching TRBD1. This CDR3 region has 15 residues. Germline CDR1 and CDR2: MDHEN and SYDVKM. CDR3 sequence (DNA): TGTACCAGCAGTTTATTGGGACAGGGTCGCAGTGAGCGGTTCTTC. Translated, it gives CTSSLLGQGRSERFF. Variable domain in full (rest from reference TRBV28 and TRBJ2-1): DVKVTQSSRYLVKRTGEKVFLECVQDMDHENMFWYRQDPGLGLRLIYFSYDVKMKEKGDIPEGYSVSREKKERFSLILESASTNQTSMYLCTSSLLGQGRSERFFGPGTRLTVL.

As concerns this clonotype: The junction shows a germline mismatch at one end, possibly a read error. V usage is TRBV11-2 and J usage is TRBJ1-4; no reliable D call. Germline V gives CDR1 SGHAT, CDR2 FQNNGV. CDR3 length equals 16 residues. CDR3 coding DNA: TGTGCCAGCAGCAAGACTCCAGGAGGAACACATGAAAAACTACTTTTT. As protein: CASSKTPGGTHEKLLF.

This chain links TRBV7-9 with TRBJ2-7; D remains ambiguous. Germline V CDR1 and CDR2: SEHNR, FQNEAQ (reference sequence). Trimming stripped 5 bases from V and 5 bases from J, with 7 bases between. This CDR3 contains 11 residues. CDR3 sequence (DNA): TGTGCCAGCAGCATGAGGAACGAGCAGTACTTC. Its translation is CASSMRNEQYF.

Concerning this clonotype: The junction departs from germline at one end; a sequencing error may be responsible. V is TRBV11-2 and J is TRBJ2-3; maybe TRBD2 (6 bases). The CDR3 is 15 amino acids. Germline V gene data show CDR1 as SGHAT and CDR2 as FQNNGV. For the CDR3, the DNA is TGTGCCTGCAGAACCGGGGCTAGCGACACAGATACGCAGTATTTT. This translates into CACRTGASDTDTQYF. The whole variable domain, remainder taken from reference TRBV11-2 and TRBJ2-3, is EAGVAQSPRYKIIEKRQSVAFWCNPISGHATLYWYQQILGQGPKLLIQFQNNGVVDDSQLPKDRFSAERLKGVDSTLKIQPAKLEDSAVYLCACRTGASDTDTQYFGPGTRLTVL.

Relative to its sample, this clonotype is medium-sized. This rearrangement joins TRBV4-1 to TRBJ2-3, with D unclear. This CDR3 region has 13 residues. Between the trimmed V and J ends, which lost 8 bases and 5 bases, there was a span of 14 bases. Germline-derived CDR1 and CDR2 are MGHRA and YSYEKL. The CDR3 spells CASGPVRGDTQYF. As DNA, the CDR3 is TGCGCCAGCGGACCAGTTCGTGGAGATACGCAGTATTTT.

This clonotype was observed many times. V gene TRBV7-8 combines with J gene TRBJ2-3; D is undetermined. Deletions cut 2 bases from V and 5 bases from J, with 11 bases between. The CDR3 is 14 residues long. Germline values: CDR1 SGHVS, CDR2 FQNEAQ. DNA for the CDR3: TGTGCCAGCAGCTTAACCCCCCGAGGAGATACGCAGTATTTT. This encodes CASSLTPRGDTQYF.

The chain employs TRBV7-3 and TRBJ2-1; D might be TRBD2 (7 bases). Germline loops: CDR1 SGHTA, CDR2 FQGTGA. Trimming removed 5 bases from V and 8 bases from J, with 19 bases in between. The CDR3 runs 15 residues. This chain's CDR3 is CASSPGGGAIDEQFF. The CDR3 DNA reads TGTGCCAGCAGCCCCGGTGGGGGGGCCATAGATGAGCAGTTCTTC. The complete variable domain, with remaining parts taken from reference TRBV7-3 and TRBJ2-1, reads GAGVSQTPSNKVTEKGKYVELRCDPISGHTALYWYRQSLGQGPEFLIYFQGTGAADDSGLPNDRFFAVRPEGSVSTLKIQRTERGDSAVYLCASSPGGGAIDEQFFGPGTRLTVL.

This clonotype counts as medium-sized. The chain joins TRBV29-1 to TRBJ2-1; D is undetermined. Deletions cut 5 bases from V and 6 bases from J, with 5 bases between. The CDR3 is 10 amino acids. Germline CDR1 reads SQVTM; CDR2 reads ANQGSEA. CDR3 nucleotides: TGCAGCGTTTACCGCAATGAGCAGTTCTTC. It yields the protein CSVYRNEQFF.

Comments on this clonotype: The conserved closing phenylalanine or tryptophan is absent in this CDR3, likely reflecting a read error. The limits of the CDR3 on the DNA are not certain, so only TCRdb's listed CDR3 is given. The chain combines TRBV29-1 with TRBJ2-5; TRBD1, as called in the table, went unchecked against the DNA. Looked up from germline, CDR1 is SQVTM and CDR2 is ANQGSEA. The CDR3 length is 14 residues, termini included. CDR3: CSYLPPRGRETRYS.

Turning to this clonotype: This may stem from a read error, because a much larger clone lies one nucleotide away. The chain combines TRBV5-4 with TRBJ2-2; D perhaps matches TRBD2 (6 bases). Germline V gene sequence: CDR1 SGHNT, CDR2 YYREEE (reference sequence). This CDR3 comprises 15 residues. CDR3 DNA: TGTGTCAGCAGCCCTTTTAGCGGAGGCACCGGGGAGCTGTTTTTT. Translated: CVSSPFSGGTGELFF.

This rearrangement joins TRBV4-1 to TRBJ2-7; D is unresolved. The CDR3 is made up of 16 amino acids. The germline V and J ends were trimmed by 2 bases and 4 bases, with 18 bases remaining between them. From germline, CDR1 is MGHRA and CDR2 YSYEKL. The CDR3 loop reads CASSQSLVVPLYEQYF. The DNA for the CDR3 is TGCGCCAGCAGCCAATCCCTAGTGGTTCCACTTTACGAGCAGTACTTC.

Details on this clonotype: A junction end diverges from the germline sequence, so it may reflect a read error. The genes are TRBV6-1 and TRBJ2-5; TRBD2 is a possible D gene (6 bases). The CDR3 is 13 residues long. Per germline, CDR1 MNHNS and CDR2 SASEGT. The CDR3 is CVSSREPEETQNF. CDR3 DNA: TGTGTCAGCAGTCGGGAGCCGGAGGAGACCCAGAACTTC.

This clonotype was observed once. An end of the junction differs from the germline gene, which may be a read error. The rearrangement uses TRBV6-1 and TRBJ2-2, with 8 bases that match TRBD2. Germline CDR1 is MNHNS and CDR2 is SASEGT. The CDR3 runs 15 residues. In nucleotides, the CDR3 is TGTGCCAGCGGAGACGGACTAGCTAGAACGGGGGAGGTGTTTTTT. It translates to CASGDGLARTGEVFF.

This chain joins TRBV11-2 and TRBJ2-5, with D possibly TRBD2 on 6 matching bases. Looked up from germline, CDR1 is SGHAT and CDR2 is FQNNGV. V was shortened by 6 bases and J by 0 bases, with 17 bases between the two germline ends. This CDR3 is 16 amino acids long. CDR3 nucleotide sequence: TGTGCCAGCAGATTCCGGGACTCAGCCCACCAAGAGACCCAGTACTTC. Translated, it gives CASRFRDSAHQETQYF.

Remarks on this clonotype: A read error may produce the germline difference seen at one junction end. This chain uses TRBV5-6 with TRBJ2-3; D gene ambiguous. Germline V CDR1 and CDR2: SGHDT, YYEEEE. The CDR3 has 13 residues. The CDR3 reads CVSSFGCTDTQYF. The CDR3 DNA reads as TGTGTCAGCAGCTTCGGGTGCACAGATACGCAGTATTTT.

Within the sample, this clonotype is medium-sized. This chain uses TRBV4-1 with TRBJ1-5; D not certain. Per the germline V gene, CDR1 is MGHRA and CDR2 is YSYEKL. Deletions cut 0 bases from V and 9 bases from J, with 18 bases between. CDR3 length: 16 amino acids. CDR3 nucleotides: TGCGCCAGCAGCCAAGAAGTCGCGGACGGGGTTCTGCCCCAGCATTTT. Translating gives CASSQEVADGVLPQHF.

In its sample, this clonotype was seen many times. The chain combines TRBV25-1 with TRBJ2-4; possible D gene TRBD2, 6 bases. CDR1 and CDR2 from the germline V gene are MGHDK and SYGVNS. This CDR3 spans 14 amino acids. Trimming removed 4 bases from V and 5 bases from J, with 12 bases in between. CDR3: CASSVGRGENIQYF. For the CDR3, the DNA is TGTGCCAGCAGTGTGGGGCGCGGGGAAAACATTCAGTACTTC.

This clonotype was counted a single time. At one end the junction does not follow the germline gene, possibly because of a read error. The chain links TRBV11-1 to TRBJ2-5; 7 bases map to TRBD1. Near its end, the DNA agrees better with TRBJ2-1, so the J call may be wrong. The CDR3 is 14 amino acids. Germline V CDR1 and CDR2: SGHAT, FQDESV (reference sequence). CDR3 sequence (DNA): TGTGTCAGCAGTGGACAGGTGGAGGTGGAGACACAGTTCTTC. It is translated as CVSSGQVEVETQFF.

This clonotype was counted ten times or more. The rearrangement uses TRBV28 and TRBJ2-5; perhaps TRBD2 as D (5 bases). Germline V CDR1 and CDR2: MDHEN, SYDVKM. The CDR3 runs to 12 residues. V gave up 5 bases and J gave up 9 bases, with 13 bases separating them. CDR3 sequence reads: CASSQRVSSQYF. CDR3 bases: TGTGCCAGCAGTCAGAGGGTATCATCCCAGTACTTC.

Details on this clonotype: Without the conserved terminal phenylalanine or tryptophan, this CDR3 likely stems from a read error. V gene TRBV30 combines with J gene TRBJ2-7, with D maybe TRBD1 (5 bases). Trimming pared 2 bases from V and 2 bases from J, leaving 10 bases between. The CDR3 has 13 amino acids. Germline CDR1 GTSNPN, CDR2 SVGIG (reference sequence). In nucleotides, the CDR3 is TGTGCCTGGAGTTTAGGCAGGGCCTACGAGCAGTACTTA. This gives the protein CAWSLGRAYEQYL.

As to this clonotype: One end of the junction varies from germline; a read error may be responsible. The V and J genes are TRBV5-1 and TRBJ2-5, with 10 bases matching TRBD2. Looked up from germline, CDR1 is SGHRS and CDR2 is YFSETQ. The CDR3 has 21 amino acids. The CDR3, as DNA: TGTGCCAGCAGCTTTGTAGCTCTAGCGGGAGAGCGTAAAGGGTGGCAAGAGACCCAGTACTTC. It is translated as CASSFVALAGERKGWQETQYF.

The sample holds a few counts of this clonotype. A clone one base away is much larger, so this may be a read error. The final CDR3 position lacks the conserved phenylalanine or tryptophan, pointing to a likely read error. The chain links TRBV9 to TRBJ1-6; D ambiguous. From germline, CDR1 is SGDLS and CDR2 YYNGEE. V was trimmed by 1 base and J by 7 bases, leaving 6 bases between them. The CDR3 has 13 amino acids. In nucleotides, the CDR3 is TGTGCCAGCAGCGTAACGGAAAATTCACCCCTCCACCTT. Translation: CASSVTENSPLHL.

Notes on this clonotype: Because the CDR3 is missing its conserved closing phenylalanine or tryptophan, this is likely a read error. The V call is TRBV30, the J call TRBJ1-1; no clear D. This CDR3 is built from 12 residues. Per the germline V gene, CDR1 is GTSNPN and CDR2 is SVGIG (reference sequence). Trimming took off 5 bases at V and 8 bases at J, with 15 bases between the two ends. The CDR3 coding sequence is TGTGCCTGGGACCGGGAAGGCACAGAAGCTTTCCTT. This sequence encodes CAWDREGTEAFL.

With regard to this clonotype: Germline and junction disagree at one end, which may indicate a read error. The gene calls are TRBV10-3 and TRBJ2-7, with 10 bases aligning to TRBD1. This CDR3 spans 17 amino acids. Germline V CDR1 and CDR2: ENHRY, SYGVKD. The CDR3 nucleotides are TGTGTCATCAGTGCCCTTCCCTCGGGACAGGGGTTCGGCGAGCAGTACTTC. Translating gives CVISALPSGQGFGEQYF.

In this sample, this clonotype is large. The chain carries TRBV10-3 and TRBJ2-7, with 16 bases lining up with TRBD2. The germline gives CDR1 ENHRY, CDR2 SYGVKD. This CDR3 is built from 19 residues. After removal of 7 bases from V and 0 bases from J, the junction contained 12 bases not matched to a gene. The CDR3 bases are TGTGCCATCACCAAACGATCGGGACTAGCGGGAGGGTTCTCCTACGAGCAGTACTTC. This encodes CAITKRSGLAGGFSYEQYF.

This clonotype was counted a few times. A read error may be the cause here, since a much bigger clone is one base away. V gene TRBV5-1 combines with J gene TRBJ2-1; 8 bases are shared with TRBD2. Per the germline V gene, CDR1 is SGHRS and CDR2 is YFSETQ. The CDR3 has 15 residues. DNA of the CDR3: TGCGCCAGCAGCTGGGGACTAGTATCCTACAATGAGCAGCTCTTC. It translates to CASSWGLVSYNEQLF.

As for this clonotype: A much bigger clone sits one base away, suggesting this may be a read error. The CDR3 DNA reads as TGCAGTTCTGTTAGCGGGAGGGGTTACAATGAGCAGTTCTTC. It specifies CSSVSGRGYNEQFF. The chain links TRBV20-1 to TRBJ2-1; 11 nucleotides match TRBD2. V was clipped by 8 bases and J by 4 bases; unmatched bases: 7. This CDR3 spans 14 amino acids. Germline assignment: CDR1 DFQATT and CDR2 SNEGSKA (reference sequence).